Detailed here is one TCR beta chain. Its target is not known. These data are taken from a study of OX40 agonist ivuxolimab in advanced cancers. Study information: People in dose escalation had one of these cancers: hepatocellular carcinoma, melanoma, renal cell or head and neck cancer.

The CDR3 spans 15 residues. Germline V gene data show CDR1 as SGHTA and CDR2 as FQGTGA. The V gene end was trimmed by 7 bases and the J gene end by 2 bases; junction bases not matched to a gene: 10. The method was immunoSEQ multiplex PCR; TCRdb's version includes in-frame clones alone and lacks a portion of them. The sample consists of tens of thousands of clones, about 90% of them appearing once. Study-wide results and limits: Clonal expansion in partial responders at 0.1-3.0 mg/kg ranked among the lowest. The study found that CD8+ T cells averaged more expanded clones than CD4+.

Autoimmune disease history or systemic immunosuppression led to patient exclusion. This specimen consisted of CD4+ or CD8+ T cells sorted from blood, obtained in a trial of the OX40 agonist ivuxolimab. The V and J genes are TRBV7-3 and TRBJ2-7, with 8 nucleotides matching TRBD1. The TCR was taken from an adult with an advanced solid tumor such as melanoma, head and neck, liver or kidney cancer. The CDR3 is CASKYDRDRTYEQYF. For the CDR3, the DNA is TGTGCCAGCAAATACGATAGGGACAGGACCTACGAGCAGTACTTC.